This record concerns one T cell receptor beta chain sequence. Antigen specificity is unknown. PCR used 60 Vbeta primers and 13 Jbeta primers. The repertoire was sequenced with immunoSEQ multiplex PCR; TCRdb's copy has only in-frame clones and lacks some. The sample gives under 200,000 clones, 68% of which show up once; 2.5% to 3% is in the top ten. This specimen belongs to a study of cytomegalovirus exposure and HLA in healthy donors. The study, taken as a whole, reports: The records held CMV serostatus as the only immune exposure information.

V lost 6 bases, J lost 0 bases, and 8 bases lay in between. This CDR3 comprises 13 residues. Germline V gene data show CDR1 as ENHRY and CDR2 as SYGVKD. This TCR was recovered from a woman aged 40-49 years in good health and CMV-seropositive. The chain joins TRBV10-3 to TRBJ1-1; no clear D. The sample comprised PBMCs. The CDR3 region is CAIREELNTEAFF. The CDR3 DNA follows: TGTGCCATCAGGGAGGAGCTGAACACTGAAGCTTTCTTT.